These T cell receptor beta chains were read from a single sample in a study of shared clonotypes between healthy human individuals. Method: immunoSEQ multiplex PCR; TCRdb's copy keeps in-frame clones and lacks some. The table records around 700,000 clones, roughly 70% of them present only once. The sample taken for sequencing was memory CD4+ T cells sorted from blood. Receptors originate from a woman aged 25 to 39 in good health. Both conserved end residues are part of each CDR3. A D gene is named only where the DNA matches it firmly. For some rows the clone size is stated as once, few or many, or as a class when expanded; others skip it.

CAIKGAGGRDTQYF,TRBV10-3,TRBJ2-3,NA,TRBD1
CAISESAGARNEQYF,TRBV10-3,TRBJ2-7,NA,TRBD2
CASSESGLGSSYNEQFF,TRBV25-1,TRBJ2-1,NA,NA
CASRATDHTEAFF,TRBV5-1,TRBJ1-1,NA,NA
CASQQRQGGGYTF,TRBV28,TRBJ1-2,NA,TRBD1
CASSYDFRVQPQHF,TRBV6-5,TRBJ1-5,once,NA
CASRRPGTGINYGYTF,TRBV19,TRBJ1-2,NA,TRBD1
CASSQTSGLSTGELFF,TRBV19,TRBJ2-2,NA,TRBD2
CASGQGLSMARDYTF,TRBV10-3,TRBJ1-2,NA,TRBD1
CASSARLEGYNEQFF,TRBV6-4,TRBJ2-1,NA,NA
CASSQDFPGYEQYF,TRBV4-1,TRBJ2-7,NA,NA
CASRHGQGGYGYTF,TRBV11-3,TRBJ1-2,NA,TRBD1
CASSSGMSYNEQFF,TRBV19,TRBJ2-1,NA,NA
CASSIAGQAGADTQYF,TRBV19,TRBJ2-3,NA,NA
CASSPGDANEKLFF,TRBV2,TRBJ1-4,once,NA
CASSYGTSGIYEQYF,TRBV11-1,TRBJ2-7,NA,TRBD2
CARSFRGRTETQYF,TRBV5-3,TRBJ2-5,NA,TRBD2
CASSIGQGANGELFF,TRBV19,TRBJ2-2,NA,TRBD1
CASSLAGQGIVLNEQFF,TRBV5-6,TRBJ2-1,NA,TRBD1
CASSLAISYNEQFF,TRBV2,TRBJ2-1,NA,NA
CSALGPAGGGADTQYF,TRBV29-1,TRBJ2-3,NA,TRBD2
CSAKTLGGSEQYF,TRBV29-1,TRBJ2-7,many,NA
CASSSSSGGNYGYTF,TRBV7-8,TRBJ1-2,few,NA
CASSYLRVTEAFF,TRBV14,TRBJ1-1,NA,NA
CAWSALTGRHQPQHF,TRBV30,TRBJ1-5,once,TRBD1
CASSPQGLAGEETQYF,TRBV18,TRBJ2-5,NA,TRBD2
CASSLVLSGQRGRTQYF,TRBV11-2,TRBJ2-5,NA,TRBD1
CASSYSSGLYEQYF,TRBV6-5,TRBJ2-7,NA,NA
CASSQGGASDSTDTQYF,TRBV7-6,TRBJ2-3,many,NA
CASRKPGLAGELYNEQFF,TRBV28,TRBJ2-1,NA,TRBD2
CSAFSHYEQYF,TRBV20-1,TRBJ2-7,NA,NA
CASSPRLAALSEVSYNEQFF,TRBV18,TRBJ2-1,NA,TRBD2
CASSLVGSGSRETQYF,TRBV7-6,TRBJ2-5,once,NA
CASRDSLYHEQFF,TRBV28,TRBJ2-1,NA,NA
CASSPPRGESGTDTQYF,TRBV27,TRBJ2-3,NA,NA
CASSSVITGVLSGANVLTF,TRBV5-4,TRBJ2-6,once,NA
CASSGLRLPSGVLDTQYF,TRBV25-1,TRBJ2-3,NA,TRBD2
CASSRDSRSSYEQYF,TRBV5-6,TRBJ2-7,NA,TRBD1
CASSYSIQETQYF,TRBV27,TRBJ2-5,NA,NA
CASSLYITRSGANVLTF,TRBV27,TRBJ2-6,NA,NA
CASKDTHSYEQYF,TRBV2,TRBJ2-7,NA,NA
CAWKAGFDSNQPQHF,TRBV30,TRBJ1-5,NA,NA
CASSPSQGAKGNTIYF,TRBV28,TRBJ1-3,many,TRBD1
CASLPVAGVVDEQFF,TRBV27,TRBJ2-1,NA,TRBD2
CASSALGQGVQPQHF,TRBV6-5,TRBJ1-5,NA,TRBD1
CASSYSGRVDEKLFF,TRBV6-5,TRBJ1-4,NA,NA
CASSAQGQGALSYEQYF,TRBV25-1,TRBJ2-7,many,NA